A selection of T cell receptor beta chains follows, all from one sample in a study of T cell responses to AZD1222 COVID-19 vaccine. Here immunoSEQ multiplex PCR was the method, and the copy in TCRdb shows in-frame clones only, minus some. The sample lists 180,000 or so clones, 91% occurring once. Material: peripheral blood, obtained 28 days after the second AZD1222 dose. The origin of the receptors is an adult who received the AZD1222 COVID-19 vaccine. CDR3s include the opening cysteine and the closing phenylalanine or tryptophan. A D gene is named only where the DNA matches it firmly. Only part of the rows carry a size: once, few, many, or a class if the clone is expanded.

v_call: TRBV3-1/TRBV3-2
j_call: TRBJ1-2
d_call: -
clone_size: -
cdr3_length: 13
cdr3_aa: CASSQDPLQGYTF
cdr3_nt: TGTGCCAGCAGCCAAGACCCTCTCCAGGGCTACACCTTC

v_call: TRBV24-1
j_call: TRBJ2-5
d_call: -
clone_size: -
cdr3_length: 11
cdr3_aa: CATSAGETQYF
cdr3_nt: TGTGCCACCAGTGCCGGAGAGACCCAGTACTTC

v_call: TRBV13
j_call: TRBJ1-2
d_call: -
clone_size: -
cdr3_length: 13
cdr3_aa: CASSLLGEHGYTF
cdr3_nt: TGTGCCAGCAGCCTCCTAGGGGAGCATGGCTACACCTTC

v_call: TRBV4-1
j_call: TRBJ1-2
d_call: -
clone_size: few
cdr3_length: 12
cdr3_aa: CASSRGDLGYTF
cdr3_nt: TGCGCCAGCAGCCGAGGGGACTTGGGCTACACCTTC

v_call: TRBV9
j_call: TRBJ2-7
d_call: -
clone_size: -
cdr3_length: 12
cdr3_aa: CASSVGGYEQYF
cdr3_nt: TGTGCCAGCAGCGTAGGCGGGTACGAGCAGTACTTC

v_call: TRBV20-1
j_call: TRBJ2-3
d_call: -
clone_size: -
cdr3_length: 11
cdr3_aa: CSAPAPDTQYF
cdr3_nt: TGCAGTGCTCCCGCGCCCGATACGCAGTATTTT

v_call: TRBV3-1/TRBV3-2
j_call: TRBJ2-1
d_call: TRBD2
clone_size: -
cdr3_length: 17
cdr3_aa: CASSPTFAGGQYNEQFF
cdr3_nt: TGTGCCAGCAGTCCTACGTTCGCGGGAGGGCAATACAATGAGCAGTTCTTC

v_call: TRBV7-8
j_call: TRBJ1-6
d_call: -
clone_size: once
cdr3_length: 14
cdr3_aa: CASSPREGNSPLHF
cdr3_nt: TGTGCCAGCAGCCCGCGGGAGGGTAATTCACCCCTCCACTTT

v_call: TRBV7-2
j_call: TRBJ2-2
d_call: -
clone_size: -
cdr3_length: 14
cdr3_aa: CASSLNPLTGELFF
cdr3_nt: TGTGCCAGCAGCTTAAACCCGCTCACCGGGGAGCTGTTTTTT

v_call: TRBV19
j_call: TRBJ2-7
d_call: -
clone_size: -
cdr3_length: 16
cdr3_aa: CASRGWGSAGSYEQYF
cdr3_nt: TGTGCCAGTAGGGGGTGGGGGAGTGCGGGTTCCTACGAGCAGTACTTC

v_call: TRBV11-1
j_call: TRBJ1-1
d_call: -
clone_size: -
cdr3_length: 16
cdr3_aa: CASSTRDGGRDTEAFF
cdr3_nt: TGTGCCAGCAGCACTAGGGATGGAGGGCGGGACACTGAAGCTTTCTTT

v_call: TRBV7-8
j_call: TRBJ2-3
d_call: -
clone_size: -
cdr3_length: 12
cdr3_aa: CASSHGGRGQYF
cdr3_nt: TGTGCCAGCAGCCACGGGGGGCGGGGGCAGTATTTT

v_call: TRBV21-1
j_call: TRBJ2-3
d_call: -
clone_size: once
cdr3_length: 18
cdr3_aa: CASSKAPRDGEPTDTQYF
cdr3_nt: TGTGCCAGCAGCAAAGCGCCCCGGGACGGAGAACCCACAGATACGCAGTATTTT

v_call: TRBV7-2
j_call: TRBJ1-6
d_call: TRBD1
clone_size: -
cdr3_length: 16
cdr3_aa: CASSETGTARGGALHF
cdr3_nt: TGTGCCAGCAGCGAAACCGGGACAGCCCGCGGAGGGGCCCTCCACTTT

v_call: TRBV11-2
j_call: TRBJ1-1
d_call: -
clone_size: -
cdr3_length: 13
cdr3_aa: CASSLGRNTEAFF
cdr3_nt: TGTGCCAGCAGCCTGGGAAGGAACACTGAAGCTTTCTTT

v_call: TRBV19
j_call: TRBJ1-4
d_call: -
clone_size: -
cdr3_length: 15
cdr3_aa: CASSIGVATNEKLFF
cdr3_nt: TGTGCCAGTAGTATAGGGGTTGCAACTAATGAAAAACTGTTTTTT

v_call: TRBV5-1
j_call: TRBJ2-7
d_call: TRBD2
clone_size: once
cdr3_length: 14
cdr3_aa: CASSPESGRAEQYF
cdr3_nt: TGCGCCAGCAGCCCCGAGAGCGGGAGAGCCGAGCAGTACTTC

v_call: TRBV18
j_call: TRBJ1-2
d_call: -
clone_size: -
cdr3_length: 14
cdr3_aa: CASSPETGNYGYTF
cdr3_nt: TGTGCCAGCTCACCTGAAACAGGGAACTATGGCTACACCTTC

v_call: TRBV19
j_call: TRBJ2-1
d_call: -
clone_size: -
cdr3_length: 17
cdr3_aa: CASSILSGTTFYNEQFF
cdr3_nt: TGTGCCAGTAGTATCCTGTCGGGGACAACCTTCTACAATGAGCAGTTCTTC

v_call: TRBV7-9
j_call: TRBJ1-1
d_call: -
clone_size: -
cdr3_length: 13
cdr3_aa: CASNIGRNTEAFF
cdr3_nt: TGTGCCAGCAACATAGGGAGGAACACTGAAGCTTTCTTT

v_call: TRBV27
j_call: TRBJ2-5
d_call: -
clone_size: -
cdr3_length: 13
cdr3_aa: CASRPGRLETQYF
cdr3_nt: TGTGCCAGTCGTCCCGGAAGGTTAGAGACCCAGTACTTC

v_call: TRBV2
j_call: TRBJ2-4
d_call: TRBD2
clone_size: -
cdr3_length: 14
cdr3_aa: CASGLGGSRNIQYF
cdr3_nt: TGTGCCAGCGGACTGGGCGGGAGTAGGAACATTCAGTACTTC

v_call: TRBV10-3
j_call: TRBJ1-6
d_call: -
clone_size: few
cdr3_length: 15
cdr3_aa: CAIRMDPTDNSPLHF
cdr3_nt: TGTGCCATCAGGATGGACCCCACCGATAATTCACCCCTCCACTTT

v_call: TRBV27
j_call: TRBJ1-6
d_call: TRBD1
clone_size: once
cdr3_length: 17
cdr3_aa: CASSLIVRGTANSPLHF
cdr3_nt: TGTGCCAGCAGTTTAATCGTAAGAGGGACAGCAAATTCACCCCTCCACTTT

v_call: TRBV27
j_call: TRBJ1-2
d_call: TRBD1
clone_size: -
cdr3_length: 14
cdr3_aa: CASKPGGADYGYTF
cdr3_nt: TGTGCCAGCAAGCCAGGGGGCGCGGACTATGGCTACACCTTC

v_call: TRBV11-2
j_call: TRBJ1-3
d_call: -
clone_size: once
cdr3_length: 12
cdr3_aa: CASSLVGNTIYF
cdr3_nt: TGTGCCAGCAGCTTAGTAGGAAACACCATATATTTT

v_call: TRBV30
j_call: TRBJ2-7
d_call: -
clone_size: -
cdr3_length: 13
cdr3_aa: CAWNRQSSYEQYF
cdr3_nt: TGTGCCTGGAACAGACAGAGCTCCTACGAGCAGTACTTC

v_call: TRBV10-1
j_call: TRBJ1-4
d_call: -
clone_size: -
cdr3_length: 14
cdr3_aa: CASRGGQMNEKLFF
cdr3_nt: TGCGCCAGCAGGGGGGGCCAGATGAATGAAAAACTGTTTTTT

v_call: TRBV10-3
j_call: TRBJ1-5
d_call: -
clone_size: -
cdr3_length: 15
cdr3_aa: CAISAGLDGNQPQHF
cdr3_nt: TGTGCCATCAGTGCTGGACTAGACGGCAATCAGCCCCAGCATTTT

v_call: TRBV2
j_call: TRBJ1-5
d_call: TRBD1
clone_size: -
cdr3_length: 15
cdr3_aa: CASSVGTGGFKPQHF
cdr3_nt: TGTGCCAGCAGTGTGGGGACAGGGGGCTTTAAGCCCCAGCATTTT

v_call: TRBV5-6
j_call: TRBJ2-2
d_call: TRBD2
clone_size: -
cdr3_length: 16
cdr3_aa: CASSLAGAGLTGELFF
cdr3_nt: TGTGCCAGCAGCTTGGCCGGAGCGGGGCTCACCGGGGAGCTGTTTTTT